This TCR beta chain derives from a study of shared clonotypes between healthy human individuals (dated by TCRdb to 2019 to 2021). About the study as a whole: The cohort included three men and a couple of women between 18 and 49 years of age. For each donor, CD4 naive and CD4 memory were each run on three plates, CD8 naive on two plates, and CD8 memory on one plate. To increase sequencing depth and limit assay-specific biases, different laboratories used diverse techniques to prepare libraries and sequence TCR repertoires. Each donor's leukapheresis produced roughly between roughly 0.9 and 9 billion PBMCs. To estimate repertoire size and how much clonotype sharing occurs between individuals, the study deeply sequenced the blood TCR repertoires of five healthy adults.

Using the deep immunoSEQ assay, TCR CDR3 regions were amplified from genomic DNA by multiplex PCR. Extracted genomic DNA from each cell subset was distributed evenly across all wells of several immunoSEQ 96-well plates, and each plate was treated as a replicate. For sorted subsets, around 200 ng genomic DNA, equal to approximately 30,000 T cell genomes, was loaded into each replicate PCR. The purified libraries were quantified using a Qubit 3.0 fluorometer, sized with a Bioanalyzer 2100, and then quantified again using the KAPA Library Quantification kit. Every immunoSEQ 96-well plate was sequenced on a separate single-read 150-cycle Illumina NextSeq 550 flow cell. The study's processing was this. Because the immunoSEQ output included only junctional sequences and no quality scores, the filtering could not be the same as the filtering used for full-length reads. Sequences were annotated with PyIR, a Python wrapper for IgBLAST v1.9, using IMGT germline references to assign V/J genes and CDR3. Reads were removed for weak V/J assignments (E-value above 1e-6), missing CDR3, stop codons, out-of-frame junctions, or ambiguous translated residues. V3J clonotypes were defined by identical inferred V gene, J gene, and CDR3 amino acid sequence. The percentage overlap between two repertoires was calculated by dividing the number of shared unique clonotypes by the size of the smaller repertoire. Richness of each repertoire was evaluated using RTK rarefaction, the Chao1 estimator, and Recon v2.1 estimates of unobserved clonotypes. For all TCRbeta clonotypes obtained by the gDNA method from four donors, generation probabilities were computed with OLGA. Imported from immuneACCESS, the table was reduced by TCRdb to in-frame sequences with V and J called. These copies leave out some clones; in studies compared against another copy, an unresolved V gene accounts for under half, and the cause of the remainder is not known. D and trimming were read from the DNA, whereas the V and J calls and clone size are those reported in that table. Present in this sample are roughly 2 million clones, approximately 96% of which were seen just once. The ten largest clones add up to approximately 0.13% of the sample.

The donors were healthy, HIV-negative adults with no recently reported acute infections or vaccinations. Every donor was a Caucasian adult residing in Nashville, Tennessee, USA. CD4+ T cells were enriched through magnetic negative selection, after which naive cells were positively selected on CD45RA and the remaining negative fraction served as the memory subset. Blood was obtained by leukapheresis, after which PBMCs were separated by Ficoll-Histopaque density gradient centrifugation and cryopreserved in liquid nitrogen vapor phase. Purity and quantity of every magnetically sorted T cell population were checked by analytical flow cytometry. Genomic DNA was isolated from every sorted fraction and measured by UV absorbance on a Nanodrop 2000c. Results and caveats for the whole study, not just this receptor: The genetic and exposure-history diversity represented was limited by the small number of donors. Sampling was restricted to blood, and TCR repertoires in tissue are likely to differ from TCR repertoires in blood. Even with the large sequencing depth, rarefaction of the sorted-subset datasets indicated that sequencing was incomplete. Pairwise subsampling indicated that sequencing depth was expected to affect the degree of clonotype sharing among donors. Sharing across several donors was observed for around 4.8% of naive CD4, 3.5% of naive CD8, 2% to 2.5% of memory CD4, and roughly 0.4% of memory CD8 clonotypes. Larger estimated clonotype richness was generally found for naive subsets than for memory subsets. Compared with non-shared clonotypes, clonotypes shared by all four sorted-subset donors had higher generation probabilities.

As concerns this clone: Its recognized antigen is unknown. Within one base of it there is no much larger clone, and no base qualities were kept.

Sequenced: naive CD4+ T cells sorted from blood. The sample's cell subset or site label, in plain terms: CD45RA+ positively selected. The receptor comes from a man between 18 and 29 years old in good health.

The bases read TGTGCCAGCAGTGAACTTGGGACTAGCGGATACGAGCAGTACTTC. The encoded protein is CASSELGTSGYEQYF. The V and J genes are TRBV6-1 and TRBJ2-7, with 11 bases matching TRBD2. CDR1 and CDR2 are drawn from the germline V gene: MNHNS, SASEGT. The germline V and J ends show losses of 2 bases and 4 bases respectively, and no gene match explains 4 bases of the junction. The CDR3 has 15 amino acids, counting the end cysteine and phenylalanine. Only the CDR3 portion is preserved as DNA: 45 bases, with reading frame beginning at the first base.